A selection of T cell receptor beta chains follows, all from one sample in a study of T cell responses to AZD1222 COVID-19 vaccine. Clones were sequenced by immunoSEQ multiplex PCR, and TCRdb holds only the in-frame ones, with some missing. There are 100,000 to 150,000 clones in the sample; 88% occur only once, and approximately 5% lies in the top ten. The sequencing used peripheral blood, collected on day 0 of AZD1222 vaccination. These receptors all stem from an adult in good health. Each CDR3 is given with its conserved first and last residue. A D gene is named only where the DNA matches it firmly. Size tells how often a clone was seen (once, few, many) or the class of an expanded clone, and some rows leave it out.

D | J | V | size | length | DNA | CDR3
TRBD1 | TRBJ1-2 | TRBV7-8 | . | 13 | TGTGCCAGCAGCTCAGACAGGGGCTATGGCTACACCTTC | CASSSDRGYGYTF
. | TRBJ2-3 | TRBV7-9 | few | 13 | TGTGCCAGCAGCCGGGAGCACATCGATACGCAGTATTTT | CASSREHIDTQYF
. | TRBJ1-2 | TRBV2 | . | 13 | TGTGCCAGCAGTGACGCAGCCTCCTATGGCTACACCTTC | CASSDAASYGYTF
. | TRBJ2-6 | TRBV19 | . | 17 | TGTGCCAGTAGTATAGATAACAGACCGGCTGGGGCCAACGTCCTGACTTTC | CASSIDNRPAGANVLTF
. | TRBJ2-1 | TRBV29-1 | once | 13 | TGCAGCGCCGGCTGGGGGGCGGCCAATGAGCAGTTCTTC | CSAGWGAANEQFF
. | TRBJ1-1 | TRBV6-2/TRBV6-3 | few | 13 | TGTGCCAGCAGCACAAACAGGGACACTGAAGCTTTCTTT | CASSTNRDTEAFF
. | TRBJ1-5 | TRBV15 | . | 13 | TGTGCCACCAGCAGAGATCTTGGGGGTTTTGAGCATTTT | CATSRDLGGFEHF
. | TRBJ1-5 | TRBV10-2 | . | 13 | TGCGCCAGCAGTGAGTCCAGCAATCAGCCCCAGCATTTT | CASSESSNQPQHF
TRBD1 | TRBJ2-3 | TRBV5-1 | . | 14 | TGCGCCAGCAGCCGGACAGGGATCCCAGATACGCAGTATTTT | CASSRTGIPDTQYF
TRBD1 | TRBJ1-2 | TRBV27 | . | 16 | TGTGCCAGCAGTTTATTCTCGGACAGGATAACGGATGGCTACACCTTC | CASSLFSDRITDGYTF
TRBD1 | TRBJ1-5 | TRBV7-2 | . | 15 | TGTGCCAGCAGCTTGACAGGGGAGAGGTATCAGCCCCAGCATTTT | CASSLTGERYQPQHF
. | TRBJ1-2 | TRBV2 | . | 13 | TGTGCCAGCAGTCCGCAGGTTAACTATGGCTACACCTTC | CASSPQVNYGYTF
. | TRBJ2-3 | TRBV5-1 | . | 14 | TGCGCCAGCGGATACAGGGAGAGCACAGATACGCAGTATTTT | CASGYRESTDTQYF
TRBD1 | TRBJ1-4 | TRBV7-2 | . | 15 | TGTGCCAGCAGCATACAGGGGTCCACTAATGAAAAACTGTTTTTT | CASSIQGSTNEKLFF
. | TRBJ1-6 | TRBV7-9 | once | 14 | TGTGCCAGCAGCTTCGGCGGTGGGAATTCACCCCTCCACTTT | CASSFGGGNSPLHF
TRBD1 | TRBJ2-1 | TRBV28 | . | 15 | TGTGCCAGCAGTTTTCGGGACAGGGGTTACAATGAGCAGTTCTTC | CASSFRDRGYNEQFF
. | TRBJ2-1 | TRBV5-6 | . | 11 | TGTGCCAGCAGCTTGGCCGTTGAGCAGTTCTTC | CASSLAVEQFF
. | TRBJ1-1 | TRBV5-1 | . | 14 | TGCGCCAGCAGCCTAAAGGGGTCTAACACTGAAGCTTTCTTT | CASSLKGSNTEAFF
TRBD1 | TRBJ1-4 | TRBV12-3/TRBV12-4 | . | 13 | TGTGCCAGCAGAGGACAGGACTCTGAAAAACTGTTTTTT | CASRGQDSEKLFF
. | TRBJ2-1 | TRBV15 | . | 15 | TGTGCCACCAGCAGAGATAAGGGCTCCTACAATGAGCAGTTCTTC | CATSRDKGSYNEQFF
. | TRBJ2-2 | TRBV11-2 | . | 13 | TGTGCCAGCAGCTCAGTCCAGCGACGGGAGCTGTTTTTT | CASSSVQRRELFF
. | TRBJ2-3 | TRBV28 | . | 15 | TGTGCCAGCAGCAGAAGTAGTGCTCGCACAGATACGCAGTATTTT | CASSRSSARTDTQYF
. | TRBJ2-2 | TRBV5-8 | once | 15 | TGTGCCAGCAGCTCTCCGGGACGGTGGCCCGGGGAGCTGTTTTTT | CASSSPGRWPGELFF
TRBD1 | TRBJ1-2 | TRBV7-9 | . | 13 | TGTGCCAGCAGCCCGGGGACAGGGTCAAATTTCACCTTC | CASSPGTGSNFTF
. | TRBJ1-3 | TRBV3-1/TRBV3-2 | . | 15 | TGTGCCAGCAGCCAAGCGGGGGGCTCTGGAAACACCATATATTTT | CASSQAGGSGNTIYF
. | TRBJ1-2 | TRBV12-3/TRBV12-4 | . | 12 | TGTGCCAGCAGTCCCAAAATGGATGGCTACACCTTC | CASSPKMDGYTF
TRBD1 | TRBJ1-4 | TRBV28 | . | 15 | TGTGCCAGCAGTTTTATGACAGGGGCGATTGAAAAACTGTTTTTT | CASSFMTGAIEKLFF
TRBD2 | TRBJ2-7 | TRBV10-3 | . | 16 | TGTGCCATCAGTGAGTCTGGGAGGGGCGCCTCCTACGAGCAGTACTTC | CAISESGRGASYEQYF
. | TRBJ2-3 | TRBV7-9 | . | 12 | TGTGCCAGCAGCAAAGGACAGACTCCCCCCTATTTT | CASSKGQTPPYF
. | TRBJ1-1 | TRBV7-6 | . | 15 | TGTGCCAGCAGCTTAGTCGGAGACTTGAACACTGAAGCTTTCTTT | CASSLVGDLNTEAFF
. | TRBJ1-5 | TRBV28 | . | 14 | TGTGCCAGCAGTGTCGTGGGGGGGCATCAGCCCCAGCATTTT | CASSVVGGHQPQHF